These 9 T cell receptor beta chains were sequenced from one sample in a study of technical replicates of blood from several donors. Using immunoSEQ multiplex PCR, the repertoire was profiled, and TCRdb retains in-frame clones only, with some absent. The table shows 98,000 or so clones, with roughly 95% occurring only once. The material sequenced was T cells isolated from PBMCs. These receptors all come from a human donor in good health.

The rearrangement uses TRBV12-5 and TRBJ2-3; 7 bases align to TRBD1. Germline V gene lookup returns CDR1 LGHNT and CDR2 FRNRAP. This CDR3 is built from 18 residues. V was pared by 1 base and J by 1 base, with 11 bases of the junction left unmatched. CDR3 sequence: CASGLGIKGQIGTDTQYF. In nucleotides, the CDR3 is TGTGCTAGTGGTTTGGGCATAAAGGGACAGATAGGCACAGATACGCAGTATTTT. Variable domain in full (rest from reference TRBV12-5 and TRBJ2-3): DARVTQTPRHKVTEMGQEVTMRCQPILGHNTVFWYRQTMMQGLELLAYFRNRAPLDDSGMPKDRFSAEMPDATLATLKIQPSEPRDSAVYFCASGLGIKGQIGTDTQYFGPGTRLTVL.

This sequence joins TRBV4-1 and TRBJ1-1; 8 bases are shared with TRBD1. The CDR3 runs to 13 residues. Germline CDR1 reads MGHRA; CDR2 reads YSYEKL. With V trimmed by 4 bases and J by 12 bases, 10 bases remained unmatched. DNA for the CDR3: TGCGCCAGCAGCCGTGAGGACAGGGTTTGGACTTTCTTT. Encoded protein: CASSREDRVWTFF.

This clone showed up just once. This chain links TRBV28 with TRBJ1-4; 10 nucleotides line up with TRBD1. Per the germline V gene, CDR1 is MDHEN and CDR2 is SYDVKM. V lost 6 bases, J lost 7 bases, and 5 bases stayed unmatched. This CDR3 contains 14 residues. This CDR3 reads CASRDRGQGEKLFF. For the CDR3, the DNA is TGTGCCAGCAGAGACAGGGGGCAGGGTGAAAAACTGTTTTTT.

The chain carries TRBV6-5 and TRBJ2-1; TRBD2 is a possible D gene (6 bases). CDR1 and CDR2 (germline): MNHEY, SVGAGI. V dropped 1 base and J dropped 0 bases, with 10 bases sitting between them. This CDR3 region has 16 residues. DNA of the CDR3: TGTGCCAGCAGTTACTTCTTGGGGGGCTCCTACAATGAGCAGTTCTTC. Translation: CASSYFLGGSYNEQFF.

The rearrangement joins TRBV5-1 to TRBJ1-2, with 8 bases fitting TRBD1. Trimming at V came to 7 bases and at J to 1 base, leaving 12 bases not matched to a gene. Germline CDR1 and CDR2: SGHRS and YFSETQ. The CDR3 loop spans 16 amino acids. In DNA, the CDR3 is TGCGCCAGCCGCGACCCCGTTGGACAGGGTAACTATGGCTACACCTTC. The encoded protein is CASRDPVGQGNYGYTF.

The CDR3 sequence is CASSLGFGEGYEQYF. The CDR3 nucleotides read TGTGCCAGCAGCTTAGGATTCGGTGAGGGATACGAGCAGTACTTC. This rearrangement joins TRBV11-3 to TRBJ2-7; D perhaps matches TRBD2 (5 bases). CDR1 SGHNT and CDR2 YENEEA come from the germline V gene. The CDR3 spans 15 residues. Between the trimmed V and J ends, which lost 1 base and 4 bases, there was a span of 14 bases.

For this clone: One junction end disagrees with the germline gene, perhaps due to a read error. This chain links TRBV6-5 with TRBJ2-1; D is possibly TRBD2 (6 bases). The CDR3 length is 14 residues. Germline V CDR1 and CDR2: MNHEY, SVGAGI. Here the CDR3 reads CATSRGSEYNEQFF. Here the CDR3 DNA reads TGTGCCACCAGTCGGGGGAGCGAGTACAATGAGCAGTTCTTC.

This clone was counted once. The CDR3 sequence is CASSLAERGTSGNTIYF. CDR3 DNA: TGTGCCAGCAGCTTGGCCGAGAGGGGGACCTCTGGAAACACCATATATTTT. The chain links TRBV5-4 to TRBJ1-3, with D possibly being TRBD1 (6 bases). Trimming took 0 bases from V and 0 from J, leaving 13 bases between them. Germline CDR1 and CDR2: SGHNT and YYREEE (reference sequence). The CDR3 is made up of 17 amino acids.

The CDR3 nucleotides are TGTGCCAGCAGTGCGCAGACAGGGGCATCCTACGAGCAGTACTTC. Amino acid sequence: CASSAQTGASYEQYF. The rearrangement uses TRBV6-1 and TRBJ2-7; 8 nucleotides line up with TRBD1. Germline V CDR1 and CDR2: MNHNS, SASEGT. CDR3 length: 15 residues. After removal of 4 bases from V and 1 base from J, the junction contained 6 bases not matched to a gene.